This TCR beta chain was identified in a study of beta chain features in type 1 diabetes. The wider study: Age, gender, cell numbers and subset yield matched between patients and controls. General study findings and limits: The study found fewer insertions and more deletions at VDJ junctions in type 1 diabetes patients.

With 5 bases clipped from V and 4 bases from J, the junction kept 12 bases outside the gene matches. CDR3 length: 17 residues. CDR1 and CDR2 (germline): MDHEN, SYDVKM. With respect to this clone: What it binds is not known.

The investigators reverse transcribed all of the isolated RNA, so they sequenced expressed TCRB transcripts. Data came from immunoSEQ multiplex PCR; TCRdb stores just in-frame clones and leaves some out. The sample consists of 150,000 or so clones, 9.2% of them appearing once. Sequencing used central memory CD4+ T cells from blood. This rearrangement joins TRBV28 to TRBJ2-2; 8 bases line up with TRBD1. This TCR derives from a man aged 18 to 29 in good health. The CDR3 here is CASSPDRDRYFTGELFF. CDR3 DNA sequence: TGTGCCAGCAGTCCCGACCGGGACAGGTATTTCACCGGGGAGCTGTTTTTT. The entire variable domain, with the rest obtained from reference TRBV28 and TRBJ2-2, is as follows: DVKVTQSSRYLVKRTGEKVFLECVQDMDHENMFWYRQDPGLGLRLIYFSYDVKMKEKGDIPEGYSVSREKKERFSLILESASTNQTSMYLCASSPDRDRYFTGELFFGEGSRLTVL.